This TCR beta chain was profiled in a study of shared clonotypes between healthy human individuals. Study conclusions and caveats: Memory subsets generally showed lower estimated richness than naive subsets. Clonotype sharing among the donors was expected to vary with sequencing depth. Sampling used blood alone; tissue repertoires probably differ. Four donors shared around 5% of their naive CD4 clonotypes.

CDR1 SEHNR and CDR2 FQNEAQ come from the germline V gene (reference sequence). This CDR3 comprises 11 residues. Data came from immunoSEQ multiplex PCR; TCRdb stores just in-frame clones and leaves some out. The table includes approximately 2,300,000 clones, 85% to 95% detected once. Notes on this clone: No antigen is known for it. The germline gene is not matched at one end of the junction; a read error may be the cause.

The TCR originated in a man younger than 30 in good health. Some clones in this sample may be carry-over from other donors' samples. The chain joins TRBV7-9 to TRBJ1-5; no clear D. The source material was naive CD4+ T cells from PBMCs. Noted subset: CD45RA+ positively selected. CDR3 loop: CAGGSNQPQHF. The CDR3 DNA reads TGCGCGGGAGGCAGCAATCAGCCCCAGCATTTT.